Listed below are T cell receptor beta chains from one sample, sequenced in a study of T-cell memory formation after mild COVID-19. TCRdb passed the 5' RACE reads through MiXCR, listing each CDR3 protein once. Of under 300,000 distinct CDR3 sequences in the sample, around 17% were seen once. Sequencing was done on a sample of PBMCs or a T cell subset sorted from them (not recorded which). The source of these receptors is a young man who had mild COVID-19 (a few samples of this study predate the infection). Cell type and time point are not known. Both conserved end residues are part of each CDR3. The D gene is left open where the match is weak. Clone size, where shown, is once, few, many, or a class for clones that have expanded.

NA	NA	13	TRBJ2-3	TRBV2	TGTGCCAGCAATGCGGGTCCCCAGTTTACGCAGTATTTT	CASNAGPQFTQYF
NA	NA	12	TRBJ2-7	TRBV7-2	TGTGCCAGCAGCTTGGTCACCTACGAGCAGTACTTC	CASSLVTYEQYF
NA	NA	15	TRBJ2-3	TRBV7-8	TGTGCCAGCAGCCGATCCGTCATCCCTGCAGATACGCAGTATTTT	CASSRSVIPADTQYF
NA	NA	15	TRBJ2-1	TRBV12-3/TRBV12-4	TGTGCCAGCACCCTAAACAGGCGGTCCTACAATGAGCAGTTCTTC	CASTLNRRSYNEQFF
NA	NA	15	TRBJ1-6	TRBV27	TGTGCCAGCAGTTTCTCAGTATATGTCGGTTCACCCCTCCACTTT	CASSFSVYVGSPLHF
TRBD2	many	15	TRBJ2-5	TRBV5-1	TGCGCCAGCAGCTTGGCCGGACTAGTAAAAGAGACCCAGTACTTC	CASSLAGLVKETQYF
TRBD1	NA	13	TRBJ2-4	TRBV28	TGTGCCAGCAGTCCCCGGGACAGGAACATTCAGTACTTC	CASSPRDRNIQYF
NA	few	14	TRBJ1-1	TRBV12-3/TRBV12-4	TGTGCCAGCAGCTCAAGGGGGAGGGACACTGAAGCTTTCTTT	CASSSRGRDTEAFF
TRBD2	NA	13	TRBJ2-3	TRBV29-1	TGCAGCGTTAGCGGGGGGGCAACAGATACGCAGTATTTT	CSVSGGATDTQYF
NA	NA	15	TRBJ1-3	TRBV15	TGTGCCACCAGCAGAGGCCCCGCGGGTCGGTACACCATATATTTT	CATSRGPAGRYTIYF
NA	many	16	TRBJ1-6	TRBV5-1	TGCGCCAGCAGCTTGGGAGAGACAGGCTATAATTCACCCCTCCACTTT	CASSLGETGYNSPLHF